Listed below are T cell receptor beta chains from one sample, sequenced in a study of blood T cell repertoires in COVID-19. Some clones are missing from TCRdb's copy, which holds only in-frame ones; the method was immunoSEQ multiplex PCR. The table lists just under 90,000 clones, around 72% of them singletons. Sequences were obtained from peripheral blood. Every receptor here comes from a woman of 80 years or more with acute or convalescent COVID-19. Both conserved end residues are part of each CDR3. The order of the fields is clone size, J gene, CDR3 length, D gene, V gene, CDR3 protein, CDR3 DNA. D genes are given only for firm matches. The size field is filled for only some rows; it gives once, few, many or a size class.

>NA|TRBJ1-5|18|TRBD1|TRBV24-1
CATSLGGLTGYSNQPQHF
TGTGCCACCAGCCTCGGGGGATTGACAGGGTATAGCAATCAGCCCCAGCATTTT
>NA|TRBJ2-7|12|TRBD1|TRBV2
CASRGTDYEQYF
TGTGCCAGCAGGGGGACAGACTACGAGCAGTACTTC
>once|TRBJ1-3|15|TRBD1|TRBV11-2
CASSLPPGQGGTIYF
TGTGCCAGCAGCCTCCCTCCCGGACAGGGGGGCACCATATATTTT
>NA|TRBJ1-6|13|NA|TRBV6-5
CATGGTFNSPLHF
TGTGCCACCGGAGGGACTTTCAATTCACCCCTCCACTTT
>NA|TRBJ1-6|23|TRBD1|TRBV13
CASRRRQGPVVAGESSYNSPLHF
TGTGCCAGCAGAAGAAGACAGGGGCCCGTTGTGGCAGGAGAGAGCTCCTATAATTCACCCCTCCACTTT
>NA|TRBJ2-3|14|NA|TRBV29-1
CSVAGAGDTDTQYF
TGCAGCGTTGCAGGGGCAGGGGACACAGATACGCAGTATTTT
>NA|TRBJ2-5|16|TRBD2|TRBV24-1
CATSGLRGGLWETQYF
TGTGCCACCAGTGGTCTTCGGGGGGGTCTGTGGGAGACCCAGTACTTC
>NA|TRBJ2-1|14|NA|TRBV2
CASSYRTARNEQFF
TGTGCCAGCAGCTACCGGACAGCGAGGAATGAGCAGTTCTTC
>NA|TRBJ1-5|13|NA|TRBV7-2
CASSNLRNMAQHF
TGTGCCAGCAGCAACCTCCGCAACATGGCCCAGCATTTT
>NA|TRBJ1-5|14|NA|TRBV19
CASSRQGRAQPQHF
TGTGCCAGTAGTAGGCAGGGAAGGGCTCAGCCCCAGCATTTT
>few|TRBJ1-1|14|TRBD1|TRBV15
CATSTRDRPTEAFF
TGTGCCACCAGCACGCGGGACAGACCCACTGAAGCTTTCTTT
>NA|TRBJ2-5|16|TRBD2|TRBV24-1
CATSDPREGGQETQYF
TGTGCCACCAGTGATCCCCGGGAGGGGGGTCAAGAGACCCAGTACTTC
>NA|TRBJ2-3|13|NA|TRBV15
CATSRVVADTQYF
TGTGCCACCAGCAGAGTTGTGGCTGATACGCAGTATTTT
>NA|TRBJ1-2|13|NA|TRBV7-9
CASSREASSGYTF
TGTGCCAGCAGCCGGGAGGCTTCAAGCGGCTACACCTTC
>NA|TRBJ1-2|17|TRBD1|TRBV4-3
CASSQEYRTGGTYGYTF
TGCGCCAGCAGCCAAGAATATAGGACAGGAGGCACCTATGGCTACACCTTC
>NA|TRBJ1-5|19|TRBD1|TRBV14
CASSHPQGSPPYSNQPQHF
TGTGCCAGCAGCCATCCACAGGGGAGCCCTCCTTATAGCAATCAGCCCCAGCATTTT
>few|TRBJ1-2|15|TRBD1|TRBV5-4
CASSLQGAQGYGYTF
TGTGCCAGCAGCTTACAGGGGGCGCAGGGCTATGGCTACACCTTC
>NA|TRBJ2-2|18|NA|TRBV18
CASSRNYVGTQGPGELFF
TGTGCCAGCTCACGGAATTACGTAGGGACACAGGGTCCCGGGGAGCTGTTTTTT
>few|TRBJ1-6|15|TRBD1|TRBV3-1/TRBV3-2
CASSYLTGENSPLHF
TGTGCCAGCAGCTACTTGACAGGGGAAAATTCACCCCTCCACTTT
>few|TRBJ2-3|14|NA|TRBV6-5
CASKTSQGLDTQYF
TGTGCCAGCAAAACCTCACAGGGCCTGGATACGCAGTATTTT
>NA|TRBJ2-5|12|NA|TRBV19
CASSIERETQYF
TGTGCCAGTAGTATAGAGAGAGAGACCCAGTACTTC
>few|TRBJ2-5|15|NA|TRBV7-3
CASSYPPSDQETQYF
TGTGCCAGCAGCTACCCGCCTAGCGACCAAGAGACCCAGTACTTC
>few|TRBJ2-5|13|NA|TRBV7-3
CASSRDNEETQYF
TGTGCCAGCAGTCGGGACAACGAAGAGACCCAGTACTTC
>NA|TRBJ1-1|14|NA|TRBV13
CASSLGRRVSEAFF
TGTGCCAGCAGCTTGGGCAGAAGAGTTTCTGAAGCTTTCTTT
>NA|TRBJ1-1|16|NA|TRBV6-6
CASTRNPRVANTEAFF
TGTGCCAGCACCAGAAACCCCAGGGTGGCGAACACTGAAGCTTTCTTT
>NA|TRBJ1-4|14|TRBD1|TRBV10-3
CAISEGRGREKLFF
TGTGCCATCAGTGAGGGCAGGGGGCGTGAAAAACTGTTTTTT
>NA|TRBJ1-6|14|NA|TRBV6-5
CASSRGGYNSPLHF
TGTGCCAGCAGCCGGGGGGGGTATAATTCACCCCTCCACTTT
>NA|TRBJ1-2|13|NA|TRBV6-5
CASSFWGGEGYTF
TGTGCCAGCAGTTTCTGGGGGGGCGAAGGCTACACCTTC
>NA|TRBJ2-1|16|TRBD2|TRBV19
CASSIIGSGGRDEQFF
TGTGCCAGTAGTATTATCGGGAGCGGGGGGCGCGATGAGCAGTTCTTC
>NA|TRBJ1-1|13|NA|TRBV9
CASRAEGRAEAFF
TGTGCCAGCAGGGCCGAGGGGAGGGCTGAAGCTTTCTTT
>few|TRBJ1-2|13|NA|TRBV14
CASSQWDFDGYTF
TGTGCCAGCAGCCAATGGGACTTCGATGGCTACACCTTC
>NA|TRBJ1-2|13|NA|TRBV28
CASSRQDRYGYTF
TGTGCCAGCAGCCGACAGGATCGCTATGGCTACACCTTC
>few|TRBJ1-6|15|TRBD1|TRBV7-3
CASSLAGGLGSPLHF
TGTGCCAGCAGCTTAGCAGGGGGCCTTGGTTCACCCCTCCACTTT
>NA|TRBJ2-1|18|TRBD1|TRBV5-1
CASSSDVAGQGAKNEQFF
TGCGCCAGCAGCTCCGACGTCGCTGGACAGGGGGCGAAAAATGAGCAGTTCTTC
>NA|TRBJ1-5|13|NA|TRBV9
CASSVGPGQPQHF
TGTGCCAGCAGCGTAGGTCCAGGTCAGCCCCAGCATTTT
>NA|TRBJ2-2|14|NA|TRBV11-2
CASRAGTNTGELFF
TGTGCCAGCAGAGCCGGGACAAACACCGGGGAGCTGTTTTTT
>NA|TRBJ1-5|13|NA|TRBV18
CASSPIQDQPQHF
TGTGCCAGCTCACCAATCCAGGATCAGCCCCAGCATTTT
>NA|TRBJ2-1|16|TRBD2|TRBV4-1
CASSQASGGAVNEQFF
TGCGCCAGCAGCCAAGCAAGCGGGGGGGCCGTCAATGAGCAGTTCTTC